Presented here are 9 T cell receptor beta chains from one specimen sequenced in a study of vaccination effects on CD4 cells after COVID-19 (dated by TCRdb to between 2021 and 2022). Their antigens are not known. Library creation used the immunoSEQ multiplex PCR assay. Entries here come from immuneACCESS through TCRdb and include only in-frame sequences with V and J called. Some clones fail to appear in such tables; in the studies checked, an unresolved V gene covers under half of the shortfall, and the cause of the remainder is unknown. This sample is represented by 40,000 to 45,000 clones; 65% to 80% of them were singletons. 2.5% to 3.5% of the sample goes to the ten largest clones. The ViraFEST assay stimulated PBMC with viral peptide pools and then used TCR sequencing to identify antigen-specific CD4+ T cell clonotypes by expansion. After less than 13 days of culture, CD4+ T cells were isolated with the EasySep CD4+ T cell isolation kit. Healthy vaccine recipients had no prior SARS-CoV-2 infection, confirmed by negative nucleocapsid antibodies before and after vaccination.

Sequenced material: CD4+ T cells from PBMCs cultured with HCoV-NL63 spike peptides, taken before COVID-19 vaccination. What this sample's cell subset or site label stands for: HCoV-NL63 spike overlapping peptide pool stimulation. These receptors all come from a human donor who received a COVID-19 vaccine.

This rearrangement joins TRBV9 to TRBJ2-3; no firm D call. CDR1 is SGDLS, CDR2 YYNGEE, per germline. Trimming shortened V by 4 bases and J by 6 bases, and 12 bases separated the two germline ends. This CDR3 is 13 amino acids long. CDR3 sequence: CASSPFPADTQYF. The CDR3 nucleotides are TGTGCCAGCAGCCCCTTCCCCGCGGATACGCAGTATTTT.

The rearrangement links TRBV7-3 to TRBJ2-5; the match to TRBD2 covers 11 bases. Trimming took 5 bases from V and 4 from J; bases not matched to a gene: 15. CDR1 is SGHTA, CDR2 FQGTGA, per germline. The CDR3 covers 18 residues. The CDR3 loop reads CASSRKGWGTSGIETQYF. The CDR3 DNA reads TGTGCCAGCAGCAGAAAAGGGTGGGGGACTAGCGGAATAGAGACCCAGTACTTC.

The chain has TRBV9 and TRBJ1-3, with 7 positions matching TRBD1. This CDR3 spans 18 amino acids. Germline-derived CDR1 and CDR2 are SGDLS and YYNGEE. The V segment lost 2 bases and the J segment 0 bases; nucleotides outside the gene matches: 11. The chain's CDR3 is CASSVGNLRTGSGNTIYF. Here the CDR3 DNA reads TGTGCCAGCAGCGTCGGAAATTTGAGGACAGGCTCTGGAAACACCATATATTTT.

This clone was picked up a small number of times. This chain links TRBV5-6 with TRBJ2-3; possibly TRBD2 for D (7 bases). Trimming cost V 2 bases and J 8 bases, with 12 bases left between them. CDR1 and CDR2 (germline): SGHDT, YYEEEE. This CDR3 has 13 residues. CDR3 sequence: CASSLGGGATQYF. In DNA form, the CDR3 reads TGTGCCAGCAGCTTAGGGGGGGGTGCTACGCAGTATTTT. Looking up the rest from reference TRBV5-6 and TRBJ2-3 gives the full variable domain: DAGVTQSPTHLIKTRGQQVTLRCSPKSGHDTVSWYQQALGQGPQFIFQYYEEEERQRGNFPDRFSGHQFPNYSSELNVNALLLGDSALYLCASSLGGGATQYFGPGTRLTVL.

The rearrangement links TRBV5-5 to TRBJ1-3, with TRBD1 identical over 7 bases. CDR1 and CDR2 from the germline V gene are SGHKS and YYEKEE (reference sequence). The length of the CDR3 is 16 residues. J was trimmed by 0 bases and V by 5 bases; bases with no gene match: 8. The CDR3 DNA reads TGTGCCAGCAGACCCACGGGACAGCACTCTGGAAACACCATATATTTT. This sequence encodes CASRPTGQHSGNTIYF.

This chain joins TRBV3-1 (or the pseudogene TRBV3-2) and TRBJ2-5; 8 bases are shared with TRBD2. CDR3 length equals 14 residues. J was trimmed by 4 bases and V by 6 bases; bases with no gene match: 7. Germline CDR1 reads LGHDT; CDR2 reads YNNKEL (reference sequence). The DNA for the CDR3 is TGTGCCAGCAGGCCACCGGGGGGGAGAGAGACCCAGTACTTC. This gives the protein CASRPPGGRETQYF.

For the CDR3, the DNA is TGTGCCAGCAGCTTGGCGCAGTACGAGCAGTACGTC. Protein: CASSLAQYEQYV. The J gene is TRBJ2-7, the V gene TRBV5-6; D remains ambiguous. The CDR3 sequence is 12 residues long. Germline V gene sequence: CDR1 SGHDT, CDR2 YYEEEE. The V gene lost 0 bases and the J gene lost 4 bases, with 5 bases spanning the gap.

The CDR3, as DNA: TGTGCCACCAGTGACAGGGCAACCGGGGAGCTGTTTTTT. The encoded protein is CATSDRATGELFF. The chain uses TRBV24-1 and TRBJ2-2, with a weak D call TRBD1 (5 bases). V lost 4 bases to trimming and J lost 5 bases, with 7 bases between them. Per the germline V gene, CDR1 is KGHDR and CDR2 is SFDVKD. This CDR3 region has 13 residues.

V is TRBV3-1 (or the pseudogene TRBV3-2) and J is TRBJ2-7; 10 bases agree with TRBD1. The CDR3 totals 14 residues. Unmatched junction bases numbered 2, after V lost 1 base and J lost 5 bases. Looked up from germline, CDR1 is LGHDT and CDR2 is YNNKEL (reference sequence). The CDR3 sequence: CASSQGGQGDEQYV. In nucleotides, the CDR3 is TGTGCCAGCAGCCAAGGAGGACAGGGGGACGAGCAGTACGTC.